This TCR beta chain is from a study of CXCR3-negative and CXCR3-positive naive CD8 T cells. Study-wide points: Diversity was high in both naive subsets and much lower in memory cells. Researchers reported similar TRBV-TRBJ usage in naive CXCR3-negative and CXCR3-positive cells, though memory differed. Naive cells positive for CXCR3 carried more hydrophobic TRB CDR3s than CXCR3-negative ones.

This CDR3 spans 17 amino acids. From germline, CDR1 is SEHNR and CDR2 FQNEAQ (reference sequence). The authors gated naive CD8+ T cells as CD45RO-CCR7+CD27+CD95-. It was by 5' RACE with UMI labels that the TRB cDNA libraries were prepared. Using the 5' RACE reads, TCRdb records one entry per CDR3 protein without DNA. The sample includes approximately 6,200 distinct CDR3 sequences. Remarks on this clonotype: Its antigen is not known.

This clonotype was sampled from a human donor in good health. Some clones in this sample may be carry-over from other donors' samples. The sample taken for sequencing was naive CXCR3+ CD8+ T cells from blood. Sample subset: CD45RO-CCR7+CD27+CD95- naive CD8+ T cells expressing CXCR3 (TNR3+). The chain recombines TRBV7-9 with TRBJ2-6; the TRBD1 assignment by TCRdb is unverifiable without DNA. The CDR3 sequence is CASSLVPGGAGANVLTF.